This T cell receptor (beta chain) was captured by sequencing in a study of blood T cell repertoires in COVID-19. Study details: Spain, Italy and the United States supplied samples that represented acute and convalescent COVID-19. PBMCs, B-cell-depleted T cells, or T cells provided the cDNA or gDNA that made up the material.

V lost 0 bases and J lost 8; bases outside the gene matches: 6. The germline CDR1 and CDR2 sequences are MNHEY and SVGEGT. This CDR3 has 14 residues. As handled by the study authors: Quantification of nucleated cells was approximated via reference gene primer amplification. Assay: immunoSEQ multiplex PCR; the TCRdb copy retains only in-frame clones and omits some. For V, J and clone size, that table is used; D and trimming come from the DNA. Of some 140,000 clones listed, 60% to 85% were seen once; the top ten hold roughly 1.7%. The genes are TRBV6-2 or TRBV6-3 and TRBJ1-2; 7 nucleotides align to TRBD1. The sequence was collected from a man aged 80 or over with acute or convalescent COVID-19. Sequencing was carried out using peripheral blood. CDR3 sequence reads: CASSYSQGIGGYTF. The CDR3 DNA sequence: TGTGCCAGCAGTTACTCACAGGGGATAGGAGGCTACACCTTC.